The present T cell receptor (beta chain) was sequenced within a study of T cell responses to AZD1222 COVID-19 vaccine. Study outcomes and limitations: Only five to seven AZD1222 recipients were seropositive at baseline. A rise in Spike-specific TCR breadth and depth followed two AZD1222 doses. Vaccine-associated CD4 TCRs spanned spike, dominant at 160-218 and 743-854.

Comment on this clone: Its antigen remains unidentified.

Using immunoSEQ multiplex PCR, the repertoire was profiled, and TCRdb retains in-frame clones only, with some absent. The repertoire holds approximately 140,000 clones, with roughly nine tenths as singletons. Germline V CDR1 and CDR2: SGDLS, YYNGEE. The CDR3 consists of 14 residues. The V and J ends lost 0 bases and 0 bases respectively, with 4 bases between them. The clonotype comes from an adult in good health. The specimen was peripheral blood, collected on day 0 of AZD1222 vaccination. J is TRBJ1-3 and V is TRBV9; no reliable D call. The CDR3, as DNA: TGTGCCAGCAGCGTAGTCGGCTCTGGAAACACCATATATTTT. It specifies CASSVVGSGNTIYF.